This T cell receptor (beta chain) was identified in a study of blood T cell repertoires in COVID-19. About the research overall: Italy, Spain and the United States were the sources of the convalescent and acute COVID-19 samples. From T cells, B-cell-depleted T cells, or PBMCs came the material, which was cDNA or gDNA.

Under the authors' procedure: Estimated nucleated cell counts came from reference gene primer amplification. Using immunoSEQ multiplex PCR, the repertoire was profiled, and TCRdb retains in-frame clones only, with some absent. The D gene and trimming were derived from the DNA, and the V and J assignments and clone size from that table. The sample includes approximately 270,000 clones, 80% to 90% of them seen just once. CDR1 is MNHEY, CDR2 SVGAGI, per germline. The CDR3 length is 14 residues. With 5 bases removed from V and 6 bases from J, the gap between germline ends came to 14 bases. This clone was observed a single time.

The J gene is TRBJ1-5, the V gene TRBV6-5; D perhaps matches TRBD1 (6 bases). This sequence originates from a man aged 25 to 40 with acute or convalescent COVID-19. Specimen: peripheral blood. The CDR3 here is CASSPDRRGQPQHF. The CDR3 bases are TGTGCCAGCAGTCCTGACAGGCGAGGTCAGCCCCAGCATTTT.